These 4 T cell receptor beta chains were all obtained from the same sample, sequenced in a study of T cells in Graves' hyperthyroidism and ophthalmopathy. TCR beta CDR3 regions were amplified from RNA. A set of HTBI primers served as the primers for a first-round RT-PCR of the TCR CDR3. TCRdb used MiXCR to reprocess the multiplex PCR reads, holding one entry per CDR3 protein. The sample consists of fewer than 250,000 distinct CDR3 sequences, approximately 16% of them appearing once. Sample: blood. These receptors came from a woman younger than 35 with Graves' ophthalmopathy.

The V gene is TRBV7-9, the J gene TRBJ2-2, with 9 positions matching TRBD1. The CDR3 length is 17 residues. Germline V gene sequence: CDR1 SEHNR, CDR2 FQNEAQ (reference sequence). The ends lost 3 bases at V and 2 bases at J; junction bases unmatched: 7. CDR3 loop: CASSFGQGRGNTGELFF. DNA for the CDR3: TGTGCCAGCAGCTTCGGACAGGGGCGGGGTAACACCGGGGAGCTGTTTTTT.

This clonotype was seen repeatedly, ten times or more. The V gene is TRBV5-1, the J gene TRBJ1-1, with a weak D call TRBD1 (5 bases). The CDR3 extends over 17 amino acids. The germline V gene has CDR1 SGHRS and CDR2 YFSETQ. V was pared by 4 bases and J by 5 bases, with 24 bases between. CDR3 in DNA: TGCGCCAGCAGCCCGTCGGGACCCCAGGTCTGGAGGACTGAAGCTTTCTTT. Amino acids: CASSPSGPQVWRTEAFF.

The chain has TRBV30 and TRBJ1-1; D may be TRBD1 (5 bases). Trimming cost V 3 bases and J 1 base, with 9 bases left between them. The CDR3 consists of 13 residues. The germline V gene has CDR1 GTSNPN and CDR2 SVGIG (reference sequence). The CDR3 DNA reads as TGTGCCTGGAGCAAGGGACCGAACACTGAAGCTTTCTTT. It encodes CAWSKGPNTEAFF.

This clonotype was found many times. The chain recombines TRBV19 with TRBJ2-7; 8 bases align to TRBD1. V lost 6 bases, J lost 0 bases, and 4 bases stayed unmatched. This CDR3 spans 14 amino acids. Germline-derived CDR1 and CDR2 are LNHDA and SQIVND (reference sequence). CDR3 in amino acids: CASRPDRGSYEQYF. For the CDR3, the DNA is TGTGCCAGTAGACCTGACAGGGGCTCCTACGAGCAGTACTTC.